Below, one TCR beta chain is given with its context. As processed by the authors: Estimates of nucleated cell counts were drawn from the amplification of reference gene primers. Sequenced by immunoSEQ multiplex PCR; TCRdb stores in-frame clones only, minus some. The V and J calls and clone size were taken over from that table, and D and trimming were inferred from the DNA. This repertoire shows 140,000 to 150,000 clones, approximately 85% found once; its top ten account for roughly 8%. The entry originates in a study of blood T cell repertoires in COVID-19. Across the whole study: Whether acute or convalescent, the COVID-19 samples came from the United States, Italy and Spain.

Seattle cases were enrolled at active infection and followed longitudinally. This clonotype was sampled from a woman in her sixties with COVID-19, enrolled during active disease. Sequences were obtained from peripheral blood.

The CDR3 spells CASGLRVRGPANYGYTF. The CDR3 region has the DNA TGTGCCAGCGGACTGCGGGTCAGGGGTCCCGCTAACTATGGCTACACCTTC. The V gene is TRBV5-6, the J gene TRBJ1-2; possibly TRBD1 for D (6 bases). CDR3 size: 17 residues. CDR1 and CDR2 (germline): SGHDT, YYEEEE. V was pared by 7 bases and J by 0 bases, with 22 bases between.